The rows below give T cell receptor beta chains drawn from one sample of a study of blood T cell repertoires in COVID-19. TCRdb's copy holds only in-frame clones and misses some; the assay was immunoSEQ multiplex PCR. The sample yields approximately 91,000 clones, nearly 90% seen once. What was sequenced was peripheral blood. The receptor source for this set is a man between 65 and 79 years old with acute or convalescent COVID-19. CDR3s include the opening cysteine and the closing phenylalanine or tryptophan. A D gene is named only where the DNA matches it firmly. A clone size is listed for some rows: how often the clone was seen (once, few, many), or a class if it is expanded.

J gene,V gene,clone size,D gene,CDR3 protein,CDR3 DNA
TRBJ1-4,TRBV5-6,-,TRBD1,CASSGDRDEKLFF,TGTGCCAGCAGCGGGGACAGGGACGAAAAACTGTTTTTT
TRBJ1-5,TRBV7-2,-,-,CASSLDRVQPQHF,TGTGCCAGCAGCTTAGACAGGGTCCAGCCCCAGCATTTT
TRBJ1-1,TRBV30,-,-,CAWSAMGPNTEAFF,TGTGCCTGGAGCGCGATGGGGCCGAACACTGAAGCTTTCTTT
TRBJ1-1,TRBV29-1,-,-,CSAAGSSGTEAFF,TGCAGCGCAGCAGGGTCGTCGGGTACTGAAGCTTTCTTT
TRBJ2-7,TRBV2,few,TRBD2,CASSEQWGGSYEQYF,TGTGCCAGCAGTGAACAGTGGGGGGGATCCTACGAGCAGTACTTC
TRBJ2-6,TRBV28,-,TRBD1,CATSGGGTGVLGANVLTF,TGTGCCACCTCGGGGGGAGGGACAGGGGTTTTGGGGGCCAACGTCCTGACTTTC
TRBJ2-4,TRBV19,-,TRBD1,CASSISGTGAKNIQYF,TGTGCCAGTAGTATATCGGGGACAGGGGCCAAAAACATTCAGTACTTC
TRBJ1-2,TRBV3-1/TRBV3-2,-,-,CASSPSRGSTNYGYTF,TGTGCCAGCAGCCCCTCGAGGGGGAGTACTAACTATGGCTACACCTTC
TRBJ1-1,TRBV9,-,TRBD1,CASSVGGQVMNTEAFF,TGTGCCAGCAGCGTAGGAGGACAGGTTATGAACACTGAAGCTTTCTTT
TRBJ2-1,TRBV11-2,once,-,CASSLIGEQFF,TGTGCCAGCAGCTTAATCGGTGAGCAGTTCTTC
TRBJ1-5,TRBV6-1,once,-,CASSELQVSNQPQHF,TGTGCCAGCAGTGAACTACAGGTTAGCAATCAGCCCCAGCATTTT
TRBJ1-3,TRBV7-8,-,TRBD1,CASSLRTGSITSGNTIYF,TGTGCCAGCAGCCTCCGGACAGGGTCGATTACGTCTGGAAACACCATATATTTT
TRBJ2-7,TRBV28,-,TRBD1,CASSVHRGAYEQYF,TGTGCCAGCAGTGTCCACAGGGGGGCCTACGAGCAGTACTTC
TRBJ1-2,TRBV3-1/TRBV3-2,once,-,CASSQDLQRGGYTF,TGTGCCAGCAGCCAAGATCTTCAGCGGGGTGGCTACACCTTC
TRBJ2-3,TRBV2,-,TRBD2,CASSDALAGGSDTQYF,TGTGCCAGCAGTGATGCTCTAGCGGGGGGTTCAGATACGCAGTATTTT
TRBJ2-1,TRBV7-6,once,TRBD2,CASSPYPGLGTSNSYNEQFF,TGTGCCAGCAGCCCCTATCCGGGACTAGGTACATCTAACTCCTACAATGAGCAGTTCTTC